This TCR beta chain appears in the sequencing data of a study of shared clonotypes between healthy human individuals. Of note for this clone: Its antigen is as yet unknown.

Overall study results and limits: Non-shared clonotypes showed lower generation probabilities than clonotypes common to all four donors.

CDR3 size: 15 residues. V gave up 0 bases and J gave up 0 bases, with 7 bases separating them. CDR1 is SGHKS, CDR2 YYEKEE, per germline (reference sequence). Here immunoSEQ multiplex PCR was the method, and the copy in TCRdb shows in-frame clones only, minus some. The sample records a few million clones, roughly 92% being singletons. The source is a man younger than 30 in good health. The rearrangement links TRBV5-5 to TRBJ2-1; no clear D gene. The sample was naive CD4+ T cells sorted from blood. Stated subset: CD45RA+ positively selected. This CDR3 reads CASSLGASSYNEQFF. CDR3 bases: TGTGCCAGCAGCTTGGGAGCCAGCTCCTACAATGAGCAGTTCTTC.